This T cell receptor beta chain is drawn from a study of post-analysis software for immune sequencing data (dated by TCRdb to between 2014 and 2017). General notes on the study: Relapsing-remitting, secondary progressive and progressive-relapsing multiple sclerosis were recorded as disease courses, and subtype annotation was lacking for some patients. Patient repertoires were compared against roughly 11 previously published healthy control repertoires from donors aged roughly 6 to 27 years. A subset of samples was prepared in parallel using single-end sample barcoding, then pooled and co-amplified after Illumina adapter ligation.

As to this clonotype: The antigen it recognizes is unknown. The input lacks base qualities; no much larger clone sits a single base away.

Paper-wide results and their limitations: Significantly lower normalized Chao1 diversity was found in multiple sclerosis patients than in controls, suggesting substantial peripheral T-cell clonal expansion. When samples were clustered directly using the F measure, samples prepared in the same batch co-clustered strongly, which prompted a batch-effect correction. The control group was slightly older than the multiple sclerosis patient group.

To demonstrate the VDJtools post-analysis software, the study profiled TCR beta repertoires from the peripheral blood of about 13 young patients with multiple sclerosis. Multiple sclerosis patients were children and adolescents aged 6 to 15 years. Libraries were built with PCR. The reads were generated on an Illumina HiSeq 2500. Unique molecular identifiers were incorporated into TCR beta cDNA libraries to reduce PCR and sequencing biases. Every 1 to 10 million input T cells yielded 500,000 or so cDNA molecules, meaning each molecule approximated one T cell. The patient libraries were prepared and sequenced using the same protocol as the earlier healthy control dataset. Samples belonging to the same batch were prepared together, multiplexed and sequenced on a shared HiSeq lane. Concerning the study's data processing: MIGEC was used to process the raw barcoded reads, and molecular identifier groups with only a single read were discarded before consensus assembly and CDR3 extraction. Clonotype tables were post-analysed with VDJtools, normalizing diversity by down-sampling all datasets to the smallest sample size. In repertoire overlap clustering, CDR3 amino acid sequences, but not nucleotide sequences, were matched to correct batch-related cross-sample contamination. The public sequencing data were trimmed at Q25 with fastp and processed into clonotypes with MiXCR by TCRdb, which kept only in-frame beta chains. CDR3 protein sequences are deduplicated, and each keeps its most common genes and DNA. These V and J calls derive from TCRdb rather than the authors' analysis. This sample is represented by hundreds of thousands of distinct CDR3 sequences; roughly 27% of them were singletons. 0.55% to 0.65% of the sample is held by the ten biggest clonotypes.

The source of this sequence is a girl aged 10 to 17 with multiple sclerosis. Input material: blood.

The DNA sequence reads TGCAGCGCAGAGCTGTATGGCTACACCTTC. Its translation reads: CSAELYGYTF. The chain is assembled from TRBV29-1 and TRBJ1-2; no D gene call is confident. CDR1 is given as SQVTM and CDR2 as ANQGSEA, both from the germline V gene. The CDR3, from cysteine to phenylalanine, totals 10 residues. Only the CDR3 DNA is retained, 30 bases long and in frame from the first base. Trimming at the junction amounts to 7 bases on V and 5 bases on J, and the germline ends lie 8 bases apart.